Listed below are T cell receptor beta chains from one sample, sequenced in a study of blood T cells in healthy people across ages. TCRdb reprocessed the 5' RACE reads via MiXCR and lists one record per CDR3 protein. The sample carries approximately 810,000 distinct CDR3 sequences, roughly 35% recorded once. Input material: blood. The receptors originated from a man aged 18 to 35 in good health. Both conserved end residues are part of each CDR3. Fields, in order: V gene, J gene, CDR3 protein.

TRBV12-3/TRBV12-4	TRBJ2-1	CASRYRASSSYNEQFF
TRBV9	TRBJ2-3	CASSVRSALTATQYF
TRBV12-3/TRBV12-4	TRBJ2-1	CASSPLFWGSSYNEQFF
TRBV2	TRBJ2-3	CASSPLGQKDTQYF
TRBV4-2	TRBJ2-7	CASSQDWGTTGKQYF
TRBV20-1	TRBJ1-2	CSASTGTGYTF
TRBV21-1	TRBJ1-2	CASSNGPNYGYTF
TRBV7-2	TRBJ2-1	CASSLAAGVYNEQFF
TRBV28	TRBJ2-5	CASSFQPGQGWNEQYF
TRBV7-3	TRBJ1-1	CASSLDPLTEAFF
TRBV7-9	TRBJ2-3	CASSLARDRSTDTQYF
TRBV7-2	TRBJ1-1	CASSFTGTEAFF
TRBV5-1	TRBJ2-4	CASSFDRDLAKNIQYF
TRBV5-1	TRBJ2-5	CASSRYRGQETQYF
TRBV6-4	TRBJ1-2	CASSDPGGNGYTF
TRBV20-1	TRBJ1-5	CSARDWGGFSQPQHF
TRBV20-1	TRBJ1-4	CSAFWATNEKLFF
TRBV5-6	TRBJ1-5	CASSTGQGHQPQHF
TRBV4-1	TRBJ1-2	CASSPIEQGSYGYTF
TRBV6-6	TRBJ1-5	CASSYSGKRGNQPQHF
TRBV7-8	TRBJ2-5	CASSSRGESVNEQYF
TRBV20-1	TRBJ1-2	CSASTGGAYGYTF